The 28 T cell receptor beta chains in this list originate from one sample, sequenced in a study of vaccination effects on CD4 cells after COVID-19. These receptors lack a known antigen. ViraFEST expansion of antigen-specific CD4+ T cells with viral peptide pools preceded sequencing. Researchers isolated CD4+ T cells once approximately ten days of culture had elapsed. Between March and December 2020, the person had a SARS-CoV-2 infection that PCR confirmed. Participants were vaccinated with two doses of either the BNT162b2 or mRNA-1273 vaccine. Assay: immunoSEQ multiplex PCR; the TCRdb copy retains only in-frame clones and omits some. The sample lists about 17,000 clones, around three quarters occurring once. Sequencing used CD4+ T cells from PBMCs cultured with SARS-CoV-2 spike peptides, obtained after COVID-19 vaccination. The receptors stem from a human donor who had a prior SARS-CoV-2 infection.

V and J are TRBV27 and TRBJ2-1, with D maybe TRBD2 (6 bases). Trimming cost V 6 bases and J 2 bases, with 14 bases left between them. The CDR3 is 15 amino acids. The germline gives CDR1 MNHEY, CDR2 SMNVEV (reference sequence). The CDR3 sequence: CASSPTWGAYNEQFF. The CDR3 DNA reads TGTGCCAGCAGCCCCACTTGGGGGGCCTACAATGAGCAGTTCTTC.

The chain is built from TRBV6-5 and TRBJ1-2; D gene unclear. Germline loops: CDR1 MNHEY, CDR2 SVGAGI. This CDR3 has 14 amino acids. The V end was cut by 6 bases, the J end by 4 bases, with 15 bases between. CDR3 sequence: CASRRPGGSYGYTF. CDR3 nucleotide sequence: TGTGCCAGCAGACGACCGGGAGGGAGCTATGGCTACACCTTC.

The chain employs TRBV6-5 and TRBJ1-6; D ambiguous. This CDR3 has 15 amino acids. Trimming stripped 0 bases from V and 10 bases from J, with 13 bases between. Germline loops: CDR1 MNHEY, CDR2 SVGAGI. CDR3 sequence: CASSYSKGFNSPLHF. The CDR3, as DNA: TGTGCCAGCAGTTACTCGAAGGGTTTTAACTCACCCCTCCACTTT.

For the CDR3, the DNA is TGTGCCAGCAGTTATCGGGCTAACTATGGCTACACCTTC. The encoded protein is CASSYRANYGYTF. This chain joins TRBV6-5 and TRBJ1-2; D unclear. Germline values: CDR1 MNHEY, CDR2 SVGAGI. Trimming left V 3 bases short and J 0 bases short, with 5 bases between. The CDR3 covers 13 residues.

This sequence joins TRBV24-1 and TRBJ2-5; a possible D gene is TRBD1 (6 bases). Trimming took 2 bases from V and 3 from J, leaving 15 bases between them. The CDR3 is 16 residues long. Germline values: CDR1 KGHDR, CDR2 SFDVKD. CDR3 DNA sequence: TGTGCCACCAGTGATTCCCTATGGACAGACGAAGAGACCCAGTACTTC. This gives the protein CATSDSLWTDEETQYF.

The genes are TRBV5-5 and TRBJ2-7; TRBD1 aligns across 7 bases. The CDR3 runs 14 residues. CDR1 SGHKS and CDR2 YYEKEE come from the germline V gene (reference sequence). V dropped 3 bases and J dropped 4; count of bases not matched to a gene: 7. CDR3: CASSSAGTDYEQYF. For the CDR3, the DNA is TGTGCCAGCAGCTCCGCCGGGACAGATTACGAGCAGTACTTC.

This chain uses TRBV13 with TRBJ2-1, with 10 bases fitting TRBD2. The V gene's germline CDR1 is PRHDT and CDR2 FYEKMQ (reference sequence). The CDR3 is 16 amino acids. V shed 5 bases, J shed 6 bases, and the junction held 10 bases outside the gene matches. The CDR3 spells CASSQTGLAVRNEQFF. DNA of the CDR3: TGTGCCAGCAGCCAGACCGGACTAGCGGTCCGCAATGAGCAGTTCTTC.

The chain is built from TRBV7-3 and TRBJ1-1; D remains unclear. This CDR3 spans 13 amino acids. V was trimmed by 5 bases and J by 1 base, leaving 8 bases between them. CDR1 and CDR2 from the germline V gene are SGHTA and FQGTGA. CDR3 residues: CASSPQPNTEAFF. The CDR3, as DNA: TGTGCCAGCAGCCCGCAGCCGAACACTGAAGCTTTCTTT.

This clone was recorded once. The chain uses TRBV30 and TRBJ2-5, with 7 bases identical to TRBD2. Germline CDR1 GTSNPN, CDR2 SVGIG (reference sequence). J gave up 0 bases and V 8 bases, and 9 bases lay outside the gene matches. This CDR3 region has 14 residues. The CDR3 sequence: CARGEAGYQETQYF. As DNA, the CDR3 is TGTGCCCGTGGCGAAGCGGGGTACCAAGAGACCCAGTACTTC.

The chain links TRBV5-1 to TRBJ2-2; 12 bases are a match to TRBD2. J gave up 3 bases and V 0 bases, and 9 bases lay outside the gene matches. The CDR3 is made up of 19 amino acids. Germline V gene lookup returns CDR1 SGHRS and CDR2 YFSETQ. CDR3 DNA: TGCGCCAGCAGCTTGGACCACCCTAGCGGGAGGGCCGACACCGGGGAGCTGTTTTTT. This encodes CASSLDHPSGRADTGELFF.

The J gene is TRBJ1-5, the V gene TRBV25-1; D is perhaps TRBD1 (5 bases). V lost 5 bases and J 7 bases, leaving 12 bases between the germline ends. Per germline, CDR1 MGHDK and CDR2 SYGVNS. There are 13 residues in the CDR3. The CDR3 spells CASSSGAGQPQHF. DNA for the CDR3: TGTGCCAGCAGTTCTGGGGCCGGCCAGCCCCAGCATTTT.

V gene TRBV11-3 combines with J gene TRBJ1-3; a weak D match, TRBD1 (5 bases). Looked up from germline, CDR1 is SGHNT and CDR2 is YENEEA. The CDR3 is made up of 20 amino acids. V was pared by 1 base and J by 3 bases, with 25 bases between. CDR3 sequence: CASSLVRPGRRTVGGNTIYF. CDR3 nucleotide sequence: TGTGCCAGCAGCTTAGTGAGGCCAGGGAGACGGACGGTAGGTGGAAACACCATATATTTT.

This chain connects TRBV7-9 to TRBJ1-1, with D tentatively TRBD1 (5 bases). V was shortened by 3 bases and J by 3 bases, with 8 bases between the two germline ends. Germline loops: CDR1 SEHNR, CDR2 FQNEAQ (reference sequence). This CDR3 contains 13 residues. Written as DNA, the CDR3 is TGTGCCAGCAGCTTCGGCAGGGACACTGAAGCTTTCTTT. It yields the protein CASSFGRDTEAFF.

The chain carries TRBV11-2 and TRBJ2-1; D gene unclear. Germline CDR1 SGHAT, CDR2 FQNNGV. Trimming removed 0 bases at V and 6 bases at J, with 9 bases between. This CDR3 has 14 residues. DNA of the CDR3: TGTGCCAGCAGCTTAGAAAGGGCACTCAATGAGCAGTTCTTC. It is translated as CASSLERALNEQFF.

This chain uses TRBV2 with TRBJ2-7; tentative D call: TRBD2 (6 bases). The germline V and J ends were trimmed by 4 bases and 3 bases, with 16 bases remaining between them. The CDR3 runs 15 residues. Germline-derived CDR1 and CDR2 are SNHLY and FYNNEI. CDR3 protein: CASSGLTGLYYEQYF. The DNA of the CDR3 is TGTGCCAGCAGTGGGCTGACGGGACTCTACTACGAGCAGTACTTC.

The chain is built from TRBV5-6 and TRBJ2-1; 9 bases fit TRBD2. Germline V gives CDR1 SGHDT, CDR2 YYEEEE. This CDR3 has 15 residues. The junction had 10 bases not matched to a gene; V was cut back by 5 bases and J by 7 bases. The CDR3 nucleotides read TGTGCCAGCAGGGAGACCGGGACTAGCAGAAATGAGCAGTTCTTC. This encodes CASRETGTSRNEQFF.

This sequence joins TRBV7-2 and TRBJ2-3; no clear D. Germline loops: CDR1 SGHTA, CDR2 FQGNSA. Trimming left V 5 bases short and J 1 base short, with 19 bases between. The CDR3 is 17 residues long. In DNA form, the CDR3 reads TGTGCCAGCAGCCTAACACGCTGGGGTCAGGGCACAGATACGCAGTATTTT. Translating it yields CASSLTRWGQGTDTQYF.

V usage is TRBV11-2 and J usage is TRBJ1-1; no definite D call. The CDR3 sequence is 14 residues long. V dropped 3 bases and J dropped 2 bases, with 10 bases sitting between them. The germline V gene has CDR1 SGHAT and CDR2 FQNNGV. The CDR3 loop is CASSFAQINTEAFF. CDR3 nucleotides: TGTGCCAGCAGCTTCGCACAGATAAACACTGAAGCTTTCTTT.

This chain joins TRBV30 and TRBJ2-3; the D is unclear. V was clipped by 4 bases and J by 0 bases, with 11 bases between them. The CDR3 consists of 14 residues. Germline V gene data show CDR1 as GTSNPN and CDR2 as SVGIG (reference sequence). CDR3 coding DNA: TGTGCCTGGAATAGCCTCGCAAGCACAGATACGCAGTATTTT. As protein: CAWNSLASTDTQYF.

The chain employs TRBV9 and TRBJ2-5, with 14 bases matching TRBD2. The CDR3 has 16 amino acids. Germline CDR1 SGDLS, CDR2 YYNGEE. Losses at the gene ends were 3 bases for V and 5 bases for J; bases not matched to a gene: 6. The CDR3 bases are TGTGCCAGCAGCGCACTAGGGACTAGCGGGGGTGAGACCCAGTACTTC. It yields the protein CASSALGTSGGETQYF.

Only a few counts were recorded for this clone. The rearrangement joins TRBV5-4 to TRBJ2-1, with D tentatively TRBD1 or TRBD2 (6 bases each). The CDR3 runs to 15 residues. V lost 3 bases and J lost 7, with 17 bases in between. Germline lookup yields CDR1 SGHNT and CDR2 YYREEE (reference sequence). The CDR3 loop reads CASSWPAKGGNEQFF. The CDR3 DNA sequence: TGTGCCAGCAGCTGGCCCGCAAAAGGGGGGAATGAGCAGTTCTTC.

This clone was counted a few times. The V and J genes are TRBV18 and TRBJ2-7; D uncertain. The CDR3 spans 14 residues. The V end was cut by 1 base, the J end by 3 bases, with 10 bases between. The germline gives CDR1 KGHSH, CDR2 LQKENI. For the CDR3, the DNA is TGTGCCAGCTCACCACTCATCTCGGTCTACGAGCAGTACTTC. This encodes CASSPLISVYEQYF.

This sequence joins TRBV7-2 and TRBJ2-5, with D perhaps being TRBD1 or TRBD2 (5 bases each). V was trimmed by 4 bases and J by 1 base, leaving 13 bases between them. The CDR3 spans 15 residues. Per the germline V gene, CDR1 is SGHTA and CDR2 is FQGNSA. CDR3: CASSSTGPFQETQYF. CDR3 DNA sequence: TGTGCCAGCAGCTCCACGGGGCCCTTCCAAGAGACCCAGTACTTC. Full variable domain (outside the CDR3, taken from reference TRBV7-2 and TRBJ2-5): GAGVSQSPSNKVTEKGKDVELRCDPISGHTALYWYRQSLGQGLEFLIYFQGNSAPDKSGLPSDRFSAERTGGSVSTLTIQRTQQEDSAVYLCASSSTGPFQETQYFGPGTRLLVL.

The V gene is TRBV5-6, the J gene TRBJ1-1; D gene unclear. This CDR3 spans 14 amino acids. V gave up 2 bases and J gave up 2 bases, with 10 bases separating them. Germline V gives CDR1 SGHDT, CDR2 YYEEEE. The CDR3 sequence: CASSLLGRNTEAFF. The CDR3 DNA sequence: TGTGCCAGCAGCTTACTCGGCCGTAACACTGAAGCTTTCTTT.

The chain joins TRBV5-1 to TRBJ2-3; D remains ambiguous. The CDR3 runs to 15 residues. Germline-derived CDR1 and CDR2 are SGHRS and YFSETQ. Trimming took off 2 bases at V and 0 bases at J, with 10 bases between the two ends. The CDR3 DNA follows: TGCGCCAGCAGCTTCTCTTTGCCTAGCACAGATACGCAGTATTTT. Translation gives CASSFSLPSTDTQYF.

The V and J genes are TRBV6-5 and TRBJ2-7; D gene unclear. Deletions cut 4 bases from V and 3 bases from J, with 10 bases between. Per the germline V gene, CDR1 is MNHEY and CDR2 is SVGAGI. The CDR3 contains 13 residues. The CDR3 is CASSSPGNYEQYF. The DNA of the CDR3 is TGTGCCAGCAGTTCCCCAGGAAACTACGAGCAGTACTTC.

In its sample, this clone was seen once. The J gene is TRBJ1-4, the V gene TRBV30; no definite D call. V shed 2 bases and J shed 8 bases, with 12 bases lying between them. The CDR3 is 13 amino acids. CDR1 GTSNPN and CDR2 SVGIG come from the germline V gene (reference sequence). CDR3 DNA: TGTGCCTGGAGTACAGAAGCACTGGAAAAACTGTTTTTT. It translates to CAWSTEALEKLFF. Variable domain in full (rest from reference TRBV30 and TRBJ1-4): SQTIHQWPATLVQPVGSPLSLECTVEGTSNPNLYWYRQAAGRGLQLLFYSVGIGQISSEVPQNLSASRPQDRQFILSSKKLLLSDSGFYLCAWSTEALEKLFFGSGTQLSVL.

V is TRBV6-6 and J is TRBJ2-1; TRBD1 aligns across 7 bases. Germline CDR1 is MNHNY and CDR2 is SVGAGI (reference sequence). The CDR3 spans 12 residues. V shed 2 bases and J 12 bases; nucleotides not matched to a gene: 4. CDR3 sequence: CASSYEAGGQFF. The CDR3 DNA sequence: TGTGCCAGCAGTTACGAGGCAGGGGGGCAGTTCTTC.